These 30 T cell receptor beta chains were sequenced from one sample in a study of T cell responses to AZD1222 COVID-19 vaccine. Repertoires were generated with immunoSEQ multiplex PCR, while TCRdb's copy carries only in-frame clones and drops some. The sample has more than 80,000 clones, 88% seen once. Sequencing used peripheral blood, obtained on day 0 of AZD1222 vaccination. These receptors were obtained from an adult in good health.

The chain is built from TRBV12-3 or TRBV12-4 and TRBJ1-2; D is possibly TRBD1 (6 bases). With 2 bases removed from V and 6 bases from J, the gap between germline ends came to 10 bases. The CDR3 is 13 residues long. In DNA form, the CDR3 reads TGTGCCAGCAGTTTATGGGGGCTGAATGGCTACACCTTC. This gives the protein CASSLWGLNGYTF.

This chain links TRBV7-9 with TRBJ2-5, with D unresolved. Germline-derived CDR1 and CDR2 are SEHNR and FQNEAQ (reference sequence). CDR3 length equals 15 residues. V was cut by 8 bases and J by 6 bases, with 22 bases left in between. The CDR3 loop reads CASPGLDRSPKTQYF. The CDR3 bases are TGTGCCAGCCCCGGATTAGACCGCTCCCCGAAGACCCAGTACTTC.

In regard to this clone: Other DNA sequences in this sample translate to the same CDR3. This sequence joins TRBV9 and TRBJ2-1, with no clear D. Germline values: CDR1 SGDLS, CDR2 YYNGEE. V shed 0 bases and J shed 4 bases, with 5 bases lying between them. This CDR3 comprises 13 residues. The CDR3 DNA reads TGTGCCAGCAGCGTAGATCAGTACAATGAGCAGTTCTTC. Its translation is CASSVDQYNEQFF.

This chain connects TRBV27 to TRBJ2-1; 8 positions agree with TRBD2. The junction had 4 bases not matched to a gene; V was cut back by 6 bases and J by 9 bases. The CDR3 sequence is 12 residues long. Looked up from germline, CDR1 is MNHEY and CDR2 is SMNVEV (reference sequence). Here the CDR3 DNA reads TGTGCCAGCAGCTCTACTAGCGGTGAGCAGTTCTTC. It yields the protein CASSSTSGEQFF.

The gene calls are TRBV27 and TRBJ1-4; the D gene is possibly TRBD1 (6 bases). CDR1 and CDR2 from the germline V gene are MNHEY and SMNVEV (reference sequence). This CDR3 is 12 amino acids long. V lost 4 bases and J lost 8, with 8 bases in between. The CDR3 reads CASSSTGEKLFF. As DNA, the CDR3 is TGTGCCAGCAGTTCCACAGGGGAAAAACTGTTTTTT.

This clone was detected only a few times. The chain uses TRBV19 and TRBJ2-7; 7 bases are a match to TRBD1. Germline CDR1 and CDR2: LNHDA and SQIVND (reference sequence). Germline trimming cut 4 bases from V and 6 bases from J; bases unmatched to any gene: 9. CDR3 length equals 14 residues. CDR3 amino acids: CASSKRTGLGEQYF. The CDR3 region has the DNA TGTGCCAGTAGTAAAAGGACAGGTTTGGGCGAGCAGTACTTC.

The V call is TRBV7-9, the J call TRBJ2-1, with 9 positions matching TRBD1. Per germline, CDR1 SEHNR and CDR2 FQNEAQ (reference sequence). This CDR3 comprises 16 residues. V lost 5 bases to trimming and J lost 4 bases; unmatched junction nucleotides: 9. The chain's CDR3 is CASSPTRDRVYNEQFF. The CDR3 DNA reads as TGTGCCAGCAGCCCCACCCGGGACAGGGTTTACAATGAGCAGTTCTTC.

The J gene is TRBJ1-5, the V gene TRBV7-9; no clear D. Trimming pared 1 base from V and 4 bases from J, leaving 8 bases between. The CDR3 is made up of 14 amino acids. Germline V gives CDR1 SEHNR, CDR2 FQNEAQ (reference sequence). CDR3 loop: CASSLEAGNQPQHF. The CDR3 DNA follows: TGTGCCAGCAGCTTAGAGGCAGGAAATCAGCCCCAGCATTTT.

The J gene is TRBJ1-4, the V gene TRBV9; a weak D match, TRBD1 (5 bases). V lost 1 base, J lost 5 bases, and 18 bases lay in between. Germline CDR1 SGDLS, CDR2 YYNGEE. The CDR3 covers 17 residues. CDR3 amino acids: CASSVSSGRAKNEKLFF. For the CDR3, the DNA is TGTGCCAGCAGCGTAAGCTCCGGCAGGGCTAAAAATGAAAAACTGTTTTTT.

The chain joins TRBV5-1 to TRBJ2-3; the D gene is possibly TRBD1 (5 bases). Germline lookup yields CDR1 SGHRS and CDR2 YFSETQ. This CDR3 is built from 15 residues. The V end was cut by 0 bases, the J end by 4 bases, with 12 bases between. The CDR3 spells CASSLGDSPSDTQYF. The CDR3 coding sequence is TGCGCCAGCAGCTTGGGTGACAGTCCGTCAGATACGCAGTATTTT. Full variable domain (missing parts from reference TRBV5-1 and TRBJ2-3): KAGVTQTPRYLIKTRGQQVTLSCSPISGHRSVSWYQQTPGQGLQFLFEYFSETQRNKGNFPGRFSGRQFSNSRSEMNVSTLELGDSALYLCASSLGDSPSDTQYFGPGTRLTVL.

The CDR3: CATASGQGKDEQYF. CDR3 in DNA: TGTGCCACCGCCTCGGGACAGGGTAAGGACGAGCAGTACTTC. This chain connects TRBV27 to TRBJ2-7, with 9 bases fitting TRBD1. The V segment lost 10 bases and the J segment 5 bases; nucleotides outside the gene matches: 12. The CDR3 covers 14 residues. CDR1 is MNHEY and CDR2 is SMNVEV in the germline V gene (reference sequence).

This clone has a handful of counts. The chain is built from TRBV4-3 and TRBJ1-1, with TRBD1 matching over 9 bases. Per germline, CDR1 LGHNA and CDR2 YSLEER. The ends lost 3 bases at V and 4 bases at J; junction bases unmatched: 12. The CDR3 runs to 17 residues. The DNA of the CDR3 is TGCGCCAGCAGCCACCTTGACGTGGGACAGGGAGCCACTGAAGCTTTCTTT. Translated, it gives CASSHLDVGQGATEAFF.

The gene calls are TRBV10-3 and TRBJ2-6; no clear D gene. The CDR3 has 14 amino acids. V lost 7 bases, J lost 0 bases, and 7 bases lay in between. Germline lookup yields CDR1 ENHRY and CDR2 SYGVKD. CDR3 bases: TGTGCCATCAATCAGAACTCTGGGGCCAACGTCCTGACTTTC. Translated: CAINQNSGANVLTF.

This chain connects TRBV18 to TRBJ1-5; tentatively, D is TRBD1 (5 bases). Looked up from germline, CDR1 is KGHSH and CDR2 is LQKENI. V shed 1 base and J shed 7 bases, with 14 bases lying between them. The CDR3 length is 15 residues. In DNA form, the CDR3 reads TGTGCCAGCTCACCACTACGGGCAGGGCTCCAGCCCCAGCATTTT. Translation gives CASSPLRAGLQPQHF.

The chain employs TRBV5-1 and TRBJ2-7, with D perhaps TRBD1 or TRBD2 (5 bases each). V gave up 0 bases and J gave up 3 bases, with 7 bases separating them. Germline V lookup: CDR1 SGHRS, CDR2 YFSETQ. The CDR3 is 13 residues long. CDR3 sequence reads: CASSLGDLYEQYF. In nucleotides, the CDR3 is TGCGCCAGCAGCTTGGGGGACCTCTACGAGCAGTACTTC.

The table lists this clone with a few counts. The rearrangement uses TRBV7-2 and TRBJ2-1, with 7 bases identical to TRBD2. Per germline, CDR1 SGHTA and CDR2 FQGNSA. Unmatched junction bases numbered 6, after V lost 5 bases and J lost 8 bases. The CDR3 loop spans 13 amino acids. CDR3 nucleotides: TGTGCCAGCAGCACTAGCGTTCGGTATGAGCAGTTCTTC. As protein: CASSTSVRYEQFF.

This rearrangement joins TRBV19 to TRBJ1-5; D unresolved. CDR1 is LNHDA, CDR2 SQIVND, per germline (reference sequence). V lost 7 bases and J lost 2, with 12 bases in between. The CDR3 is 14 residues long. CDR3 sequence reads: CASTSRQGNQPQHF. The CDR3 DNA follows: TGTGCCAGTACGTCTCGGCAGGGCAATCAGCCCCAGCATTTT.

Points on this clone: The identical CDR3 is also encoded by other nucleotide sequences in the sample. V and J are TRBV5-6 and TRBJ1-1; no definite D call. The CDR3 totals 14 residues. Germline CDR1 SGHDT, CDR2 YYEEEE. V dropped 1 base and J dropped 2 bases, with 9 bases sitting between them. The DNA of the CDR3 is TGTGCCAGCAGCTTGCCTGGCTCTAACACTGAAGCTTTCTTT. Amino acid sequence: CASSLPGSNTEAFF. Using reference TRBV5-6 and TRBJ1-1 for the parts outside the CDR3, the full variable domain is DAGVTQSPTHLIKTRGQQVTLRCSPKSGHDTVSWYQQALGQGPQFIFQYYEEEERQRGNFPDRFSGHQFPNYSSELNVNALLLGDSALYLCASSLPGSNTEAFFGQGTRLTVV.

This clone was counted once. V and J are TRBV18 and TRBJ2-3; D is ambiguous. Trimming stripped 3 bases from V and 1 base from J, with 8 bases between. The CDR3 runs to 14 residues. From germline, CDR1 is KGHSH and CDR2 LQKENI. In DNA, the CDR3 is TGTGCCAGCTCACCGACCGGTGGCACAGATACGCAGTATTTT. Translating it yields CASSPTGGTDTQYF.

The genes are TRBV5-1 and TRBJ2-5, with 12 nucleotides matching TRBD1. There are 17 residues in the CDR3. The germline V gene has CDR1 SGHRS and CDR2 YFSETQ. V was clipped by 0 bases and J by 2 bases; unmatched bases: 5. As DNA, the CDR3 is TGCGCCAGCAGCTTGGGGGGACAGGGGGCGCGTCAAGAGACCCAGTACTTC. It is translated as CASSLGGQGARQETQYF.

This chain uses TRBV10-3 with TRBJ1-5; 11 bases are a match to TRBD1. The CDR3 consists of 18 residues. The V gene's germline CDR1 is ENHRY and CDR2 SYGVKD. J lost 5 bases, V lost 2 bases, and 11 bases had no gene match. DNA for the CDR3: TGTGCCATCAGTGAGAGGGTGTTAGGGGGACAGGGGGATCAGCCCCAGCATTTT. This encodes CAISERVLGGQGDQPQHF.

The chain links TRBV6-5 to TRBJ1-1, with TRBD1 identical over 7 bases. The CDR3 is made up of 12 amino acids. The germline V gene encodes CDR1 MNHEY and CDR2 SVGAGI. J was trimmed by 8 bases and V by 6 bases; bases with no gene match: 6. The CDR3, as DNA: TGTGCCAGCAGAGATTTGACAGGGGAAGCTTTCTTT. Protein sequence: CASRDLTGEAFF.

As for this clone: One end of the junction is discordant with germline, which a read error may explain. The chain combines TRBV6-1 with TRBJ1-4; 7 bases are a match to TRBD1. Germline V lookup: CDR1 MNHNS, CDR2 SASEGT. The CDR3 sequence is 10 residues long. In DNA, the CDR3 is TGTGCCAGCAGTGATTCGGGACAGATTTTT. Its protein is CASSDSGQIF.

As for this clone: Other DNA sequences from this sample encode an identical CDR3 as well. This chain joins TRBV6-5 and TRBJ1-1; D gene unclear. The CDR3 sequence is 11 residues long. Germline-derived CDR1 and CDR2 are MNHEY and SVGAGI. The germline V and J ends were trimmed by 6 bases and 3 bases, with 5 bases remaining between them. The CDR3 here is CASSRDTEAFF. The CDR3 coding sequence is TGTGCCAGCAGCAGAGACACTGAAGCTTTCTTT.

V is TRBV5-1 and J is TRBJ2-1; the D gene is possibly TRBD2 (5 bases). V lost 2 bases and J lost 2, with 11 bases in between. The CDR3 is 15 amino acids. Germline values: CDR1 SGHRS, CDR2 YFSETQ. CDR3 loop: CASSFVGETYNEQFF. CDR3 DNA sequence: TGCGCCAGCAGCTTTGTGGGAGAGACCTACAATGAGCAGTTCTTC.

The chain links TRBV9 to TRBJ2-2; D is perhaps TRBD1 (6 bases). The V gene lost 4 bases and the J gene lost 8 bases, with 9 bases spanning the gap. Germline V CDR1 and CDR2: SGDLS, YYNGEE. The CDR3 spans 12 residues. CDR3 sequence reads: CASSPGEGELFF. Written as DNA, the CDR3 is TGTGCCAGCAGCCCAGGGGAGGGGGAGCTGTTTTTT.

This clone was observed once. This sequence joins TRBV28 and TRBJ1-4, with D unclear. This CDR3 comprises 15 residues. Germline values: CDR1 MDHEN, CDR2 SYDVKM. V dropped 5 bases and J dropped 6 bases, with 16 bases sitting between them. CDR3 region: CASSPGGGSDEKLFF. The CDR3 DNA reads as TGTGCCAGCAGTCCCGGCGGAGGTAGCGATGAAAAACTGTTTTTT.

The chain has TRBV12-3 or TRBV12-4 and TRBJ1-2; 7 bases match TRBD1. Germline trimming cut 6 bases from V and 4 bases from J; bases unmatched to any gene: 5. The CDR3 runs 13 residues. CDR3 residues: CASSPRTGYGYTF. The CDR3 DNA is TGTGCCAGCAGCCCCAGGACAGGCTATGGCTACACCTTC.

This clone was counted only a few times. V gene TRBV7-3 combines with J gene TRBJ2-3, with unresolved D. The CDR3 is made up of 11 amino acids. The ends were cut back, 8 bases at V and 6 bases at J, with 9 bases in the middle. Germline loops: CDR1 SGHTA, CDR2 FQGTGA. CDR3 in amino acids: CASGIGDTQYF. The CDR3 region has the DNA TGTGCCAGCGGTATCGGGGATACGCAGTATTTT.

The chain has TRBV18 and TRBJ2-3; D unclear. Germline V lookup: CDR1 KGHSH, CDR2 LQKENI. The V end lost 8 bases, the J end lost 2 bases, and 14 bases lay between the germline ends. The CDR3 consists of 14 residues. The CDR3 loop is CASLLRESTDTQYF. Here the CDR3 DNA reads TGTGCCAGCCTTTTACGCGAATCCACAGATACGCAGTATTTT.